This TCR beta chain came from a study of follicular helper T cells after annual influenza vaccination (TCRdb year 2017). About the investigation overall: Blood was drawn on days 0, 7 and 28 after each seasonal influenza vaccination. Some subjects were followed across successive annual vaccinations spanning the 2013-2014, 2014-2015 and 2015-2016 seasons to study recall of cTfh clones. One week after vaccination, a second recruited cohort of more than nine subjects (Table S1) displayed a similar ICOS+CD38+ cTfh response. Multi-year samples were available for six subjects, with four spanning two vaccination seasons and two spanning three seasons. Samples from 2013-2014 were cryopreserved, whereas samples from 2015 were processed immediately after collection.

Library method: the immunoSEQ multiplex PCR assay. Adaptive Biotechnologies carried out TCRB amplification, library preparation, sequencing and preliminary bioinformatics at Survey level resolution. Concerning the study's data processing: Clonality was calculated in R as 1 minus normalized Shannon entropy, and the Gini index was calculated with the R package ineq. Overlap score was defined as the summed counts of shared sequences divided by the total counts of all sequences in both compared samples. Significance of shared clonotypes was assessed by Fisher's exact test, with a theoretical repertoire of 10^7 TCRB sequences assumed. TCRdb limited this immuneACCESS table to in-frame rearrangements with V and J called. A share of clones is missing; checked studies link under half to unresolved V genes, and the rest is unexplained. The V and J calls and clone size are taken from that table; D and trimming were inferred from the DNA. The sample yields 10,000 to 15,000 clones; about 78% were counted once. The top ten clonotypes cover 0.4% to 0.55% of the sample.

For this clone: There is no known antigen for this receptor. No much larger clone exists at a distance of one base, and base qualities are not known.

Results and caveats for the whole study, not just this receptor: A recurrent oligoclonal ICOS+CD38+ cTfh response containing tetramer and AIM influenza-specific clonotypes was recalled by successive annual vaccinations. In evaluating whether influenza clones were enriched, the possibility that the far larger non-cTfh compartments were undersampled could not be ruled out. Productive TCRB sequences were recovered from only roughly 10-22% of analyzed cells, so rare clonotypes could not be sampled. Day 7 ICOS+CD38+ clones were most often found later in ICOS-CD38- cTfh, suggesting that subset may serve as a memory reservoir. ICOS+CD38+ cTfh clonality correlated with the frequency of that population, and its change correlated with the change in circulating plasmablast frequency.

According to the germline V gene (reference sequence), CDR1 reads SEHNR and CDR2 reads FQNEAQ. The CDR3 runs 13 residues from the cysteine to the phenylalanine. Just the 39-base CDR3 DNA is kept, in frame starting at base 1. V was cut back by 2 bases and J by 4 bases, leaving a gap of 8 bases between them. The time point label, as the study defines it: 2014-2015 season, pre-vaccination. Adults received seasonal inactivated influenza vaccine (Fluvarix), and TCRB sequencing tracked sorted blood CD4 subsets before and after vaccination. To be eligible, subjects had to live in the community and must not have received influenza vaccine in the previous 6 months. Reasons for exclusion included contraindications to influenza vaccine, substance abuse, HIV/AIDS, active malignancy, immunomodulatory medication, and active illness such as respiratory infection. At each time point, somewhere between 40 and 100 mL of blood was taken. Ficoll-Paque PLUS or SepMate separation was used to isolate PBMC. As a non-Tfh comparison subset, CXCR5- memory CD4 T cells were sorted. Cell subsets were sorted from PBMC on a BD FACS Aria before DNA extraction.

The sample here was CXCR5- memory CD4+ T cells sorted from blood, taken on the day of influenza vaccination. This specimen's cell subset or site label, per the study, means: CXCR5- memory CD4 T cells. The sequence was collected from an adult who received the influenza vaccine. The V and J genes are TRBV7-9 and TRBJ1-1; the D region possibly corresponds to TRBD1 (6 bases align). Read as DNA, the sequence is TGTGCCAGCAGCTTACAGGGGAGCACTGAAGCTTTCTTT. This yields the protein CASSLQGSTEAFF.